This TCR beta chain was identified during a study of cytomegalovirus exposure and HLA in healthy donors. The V gene end was trimmed by 6 bases and the J gene end by 6 bases; junction bases not matched to a gene: 7. Germline CDR1 is MNHNY and CDR2 is SVGAGI (reference sequence). The CDR3 loop spans 15 amino acids. PCR used 60 Vbeta primers and 13 Jbeta primers. Generated by immunoSEQ multiplex PCR, the TCRdb table keeps only in-frame clones and is missing some. Here the sample spans 150,000 to 200,000 clones, roughly 83% being singletons. Remarks on this clone: Its target is not known.

Study results and limitations: It was taken for granted in presence/absence analyses that sequencing depth across donors was roughly uniform. In a later analysis, productive TCRs from donors in an Asian-associated ancestry cluster reportedly carried fewer N-insertions than the cohort mean.

The material sequenced was PBMCs. This receptor was identified in a boy between 10 and 17 years old in good health and CMV-seronegative. The chain joins TRBV6-6 to TRBJ2-3; 12 bases agree with TRBD2. The CDR3 coding sequence is TGTGCCAGCAGATGGACTAGCGGGAAATTCGATACGCAGTATTTT. Its translation: CASRWTSGKFDTQYF.